Here is one T cell receptor beta chain with its context. The target of this receptor is not known. No much larger clone is present one base from it, and per-base qualities are unavailable. The V and J ends are trimmed by 6 bases and 0 bases, leaving 14 bases between them. The CDR3 covers 15 residues, taking in both the cysteine and the phenylalanine. The read is trimmed to its CDR3 DNA, 45 bases read in frame from base 1. Looking up the germline V gene yields CDR1 MNHEY and CDR2 SVGAGI. The sample belongs to a study of a mutant IDH1 vaccine in newly diagnosed glioma (dated by TCRdb to the early 2020s). With respect to the entire study: Eight vaccinations were administered to patients in weeks 1, 3, 5, 7, 11, 15, 19 and 23, corresponding to visits V03 through V10. Vaccination was initiated 4-6 weeks after radiotherapy alone, or concurrently with temozolomide cycles in the chemotherapy-containing groups. The approximately 30 treated patients were about 60% male and around 40% female, with a mean age of around 40 years. Prior to enrollment, patients had been given standard therapy consisting of radiotherapy alone, temozolomide alone, or radiochemotherapy with temozolomide, with the combination given to most patients. Peripheral blood samples were drawn at six visits, namely V03 (baseline), V05, V07, V10, V12 and V13. Longitudinal TCRB deep sequencing was performed for roughly 25 treated patients wherever samples were available for exploratory analyses.

This specimen's time point label, interpreted: week 11, during vaccination. Each vaccine dose, consisting of 300 ug of a 20-mer mutant IDH1 peptide in Montanide, was administered subcutaneously with topical imiquimod. The donors had newly diagnosed IDH1-mutant astrocytomas of WHO grade 3 or 4 that showed loss of nuclear ATRX. The samples were drawn from NOA16, a multicentre, single-arm, open-label phase I trial in Germany that tested a mutant IDH1 peptide vaccine in humans for the first time. The DNeasy Blood and Tissue Kit was used to extract genomic DNA from EDTA blood for TCRB sequencing. Library preparation employed the immunoSEQ multiplex PCR assay. The hsTCRB Kit was used according to the manufacturer's protocol to amplify rearranged TCR beta chain sequences. Sequencing of TCRB libraries was carried out on an Illumina MiSeq. The authors' pipeline ran thus. The kit vendor's proprietary platform handled demultiplexing, trimming and gene mapping. TCRdb's version of the immuneACCESS table is confined to in-frame rearrangements and falls short of the full clone set. An unresolved V gene accounts for under half of the shortfall where checked; the remainder is of unknown origin. The V and J calls and the clone size are those of that table, but D and trimming were determined from the DNA. In all, the sample holds tens of thousands of clones, and around nine tenths of those were seen once. The leading ten clones occupy 2.4% of the sample.

Results and caveats for the whole study, not just this receptor: Immune responses induced by the vaccine were seen in roughly 95% of patients across multiple MHC alleles. According to the authors, sample limitations meant that analyses of patient blood samples could not be reproduced. Selection of PBMC samples for TCRB deep sequencing was based on availability. No apparent relationship was observed between pseudoprogression and alterations in the top peripheral T cell clonotypes detected by TCRB sequencing.

The chain is assembled from TRBV6-5 and TRBJ1-1; the D gene is unclear. This material consisted of PBMCs, taken from a glioma patient whose treatment included an IDH1 peptide vaccine. This TCR was recovered from a man aged 45-65 years with glioma. CDR3 sequence: CASSPEGRLNTEAFF. Here is the DNA: TGTGCCAGCAGCCCCGAGGGCAGGCTGAACACTGAAGCTTTCTTT.